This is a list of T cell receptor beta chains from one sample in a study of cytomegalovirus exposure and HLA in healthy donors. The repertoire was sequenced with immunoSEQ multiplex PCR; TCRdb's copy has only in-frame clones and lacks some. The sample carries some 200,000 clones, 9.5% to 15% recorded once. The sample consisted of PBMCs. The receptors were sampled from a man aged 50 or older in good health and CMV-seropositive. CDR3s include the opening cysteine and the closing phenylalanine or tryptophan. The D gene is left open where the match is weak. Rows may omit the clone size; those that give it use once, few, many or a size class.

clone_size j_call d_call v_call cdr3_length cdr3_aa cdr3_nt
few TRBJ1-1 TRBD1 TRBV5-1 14 CASSLGDRLTEAFF TGCGCCAGCAGCTTGGGGGACAGGCTCACTGAAGCTTTCTTT
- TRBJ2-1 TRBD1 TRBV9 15 CASSPRDRTYNEQFF TGTGCCAGCAGCCCCCGGGACAGGACCTACAATGAGCAGTTCTTC
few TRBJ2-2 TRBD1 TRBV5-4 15 CASSTGQGNTGELFF TGTGCCAGCAGCACCGGACAGGGGAACACCGGGGAGCTGTTTTTT
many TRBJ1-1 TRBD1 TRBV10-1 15 CASSENRGRATEAFF TGCGCCAGCAGTGAGAACAGGGGGCGCGCAACTGAAGCTTTCTTT
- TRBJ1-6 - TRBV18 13 CASSPEEISPLHF TGTGCCAGCTCACCCGAAGAGATTTCACCCCTCCACTTT
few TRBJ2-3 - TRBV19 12 CASSISRDTQYF TGTGCCAGTAGTATCTCGAGGGATACGCAGTATTTT
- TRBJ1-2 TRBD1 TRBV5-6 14 CASSLRQGAYGYTF TGTGCCAGCAGCTTGAGACAGGGGGCGTATGGCTACACCTTC
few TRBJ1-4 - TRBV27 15 CASSLYRGRHEKLFF TGTGCCAGCAGTTTATACCGGGGTAGGCATGAAAAACTGTTTTTT
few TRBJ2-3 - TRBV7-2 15 CASSRHTGSTDTQYF TGTGCCAGCAGCCGCCACACGGGTAGCACAGATACGCAGTATTTT
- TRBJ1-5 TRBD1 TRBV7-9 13 CASSPDRVQPQHF TGTGCCAGCAGCCCAGACAGGGTTCAGCCCCAGCATTTT
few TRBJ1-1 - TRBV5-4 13 CASSLGLGPEAFF TGTGCCAGCAGCTTGGGACTGGGGCCTGAAGCTTTCTTT
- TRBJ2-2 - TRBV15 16 CATSRGVPRNTGELFF TGTGCCACCAGCAGAGGGGTTCCTAGGAACACCGGGGAGCTGTTTTTT
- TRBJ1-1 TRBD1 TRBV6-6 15 CASSDRVARDTEAFF TGTGCCAGCAGCGACAGGGTCGCCCGGGACACTGAAGCTTTCTTT
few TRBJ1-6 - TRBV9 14 CASSVRAYNSPLHF TGTGCCAGCAGCGTACGGGCCTATAATTCACCCCTCCACTTT
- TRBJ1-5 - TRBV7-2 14 CATTDRRSNQPQHF TGTGCCACGACAGATAGGCGTAGCAATCAGCCCCAGCATTTT
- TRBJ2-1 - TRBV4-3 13 CASSQDLQAPKFF TGCGCCAGCAGCCAAGATCTTCAGGCCCCCAAGTTCTTC
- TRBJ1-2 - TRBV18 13 CASSPSENYGYTF TGTGCCAGCTCACCATCAGAAAACTATGGCTACACCTTC
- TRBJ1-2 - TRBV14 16 CASSQDSGSANYGYTF TGTGCCAGCAGCCAAGATAGCGGGTCAGCTAACTATGGCTACACCTTC
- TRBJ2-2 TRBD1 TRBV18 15 CASSPQGARTGELFF TGTGCCAGCTCACCGCAGGGGGCGCGAACCGGGGAGCTGTTTTTT
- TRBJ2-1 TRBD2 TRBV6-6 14 CASNKPGTRNEQFF TGTGCCAGCAATAAACCCGGGACTAGAAATGAGCAGTTCTTC
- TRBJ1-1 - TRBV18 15 CASSPQANRNTEAFF TGTGCCAGCTCACCCCAAGCAAACAGGAACACTGAAGCTTTCTTT
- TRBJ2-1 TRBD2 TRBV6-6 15 CATLLAGAPTNQQFF TGTGCCACCTTACTAGCGGGGGCGCCAACCAATCAGCAGTTCTTC
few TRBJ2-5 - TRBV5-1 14 CASSPRGWQETQYF TGCGCCAGCAGCCCACGGGGATGGCAAGAGACCCAGTACTTC
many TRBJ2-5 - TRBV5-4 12 CASSFRGETQYF TGTGCCAGCAGCTTCAGGGGAGAGACCCAGTACTTC
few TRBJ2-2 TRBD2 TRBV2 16 CASSEGGATNTGELFF TGTGCCAGCAGTGAGGGAGGGGCGACGAACACCGGGGAGCTGTTTTTT
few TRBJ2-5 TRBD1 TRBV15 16 CATSSSPPGTAETQYF TGTGCCACCAGCAGTTCCCCCCCCGGGACAGCAGAGACCCAGTACTTC
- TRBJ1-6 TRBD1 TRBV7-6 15 CASSGTTGNNSPLHF TGTGCCAGCAGCGGCACGACAGGGAACAATTCACCCCTCCACTTT
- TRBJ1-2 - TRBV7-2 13 CASSSRHLYGYTF TGTGCCAGCAGCTCTCGACATCTTTATGGCTACACCTTC
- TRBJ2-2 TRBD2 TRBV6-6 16 CASSYSAGVNTGELFF TGTGCCAGCAGTTACTCGGCGGGGGTGAACACCGGGGAGCTGTTTTTT
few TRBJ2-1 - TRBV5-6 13 CASSLLTGNEQFF TGTGCCAGCAGCCTTTTAACGGGAAATGAGCAGTTCTTC
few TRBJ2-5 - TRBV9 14 CASSFRGRGETQYF TGTGCCAGCAGCTTCAGGGGTAGAGGGGAGACCCAGTACTTC
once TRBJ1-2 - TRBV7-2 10 CARSQYGYTF TGTGCCAGAAGCCAATATGGCTACACCTTC
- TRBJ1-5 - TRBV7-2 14 CASSPERPGQPQHF TGTGCCAGCAGTCCTGAGAGGCCCGGGCAGCCCCAGCATTTT
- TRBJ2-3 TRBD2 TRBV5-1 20 CASSLQVGGGARASTDTQYF TGCGCCAGCAGCTTGCAGGTCGGCGGGGGGGCCCGTGCTAGCACAGATACGCAGTATTTT
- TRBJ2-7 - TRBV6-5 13 CASSRAPAYEQYF TGTGCCAGCAGCCGCGCTCCTGCCTACGAGCAGTACTTC
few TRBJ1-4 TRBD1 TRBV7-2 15 CASSLGGQAREKLFF TGTGCCAGCAGCTTAGGGGGACAGGCGAGAGAAAAACTGTTTTTT
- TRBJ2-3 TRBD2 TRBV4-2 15 CASAPSSGGADTQYF TGTGCCAGCGCCCCATCTAGCGGGGGCGCAGATACGCAGTATTTT
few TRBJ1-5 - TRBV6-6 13 CASSYGNQQPQHF TGTGCCAGCAGTTACGGCAATCAACAGCCCCAGCATTTT
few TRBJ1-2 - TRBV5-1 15 CASSLEPGMRRGYTF TGCGCCAGCAGCTTGGAACCGGGGATGAGGCGTGGCTACACCTTC
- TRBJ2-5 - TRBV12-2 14 CASRLARGQETQYF TGTGCAAGTCGCTTAGCGCGCGGTCAGGAGACCCAGTACTTC
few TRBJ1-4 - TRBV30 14 CAWSVGRSNEKLFF TGTGCCTGGAGTGTGGGCAGATCTAATGAAAAACTGTTTTTT
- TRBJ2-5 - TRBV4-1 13 CASSRKEAETQYF TGCGCCAGCAGCCGGAAAGAGGCAGAGACCCAGTACTTC
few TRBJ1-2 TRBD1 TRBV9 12 CASSARQGDYTF TGTGCCAGCAGCGCCCGACAGGGGGACTACACCTTC
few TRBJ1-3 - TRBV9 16 CASSVGGAFSGNTIYF TGTGCCAGCAGCGTAGGGGGAGCGTTCTCTGGAAACACCATATATTTT
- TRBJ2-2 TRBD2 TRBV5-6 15 CASSWTRSNTGELFF TGTGCCAGCAGCTGGACTAGGTCTAACACCGGGGAGCTGTTTTTT
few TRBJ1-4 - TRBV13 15 CASSLEQTRNEKLFF TGTGCCAGCAGCTTAGAACAGACCCGAAATGAAAAACTGTTTTTT
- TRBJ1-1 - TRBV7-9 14 CASSLGGGRTEAFF TGTGCCAGCAGCTTAGGCGGGGGGCGCACTGAAGCTTTCTTT
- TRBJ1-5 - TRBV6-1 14 CASSESYFNQPQHF TGTGCCAGCAGTGAATCGTATTTTAATCAGCCCCAGCATTTT
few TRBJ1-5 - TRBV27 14 CASSEGVINQPQHF TGTGCCAGCAGTGAGGGGGTTATCAATCAGCCCCAGCATTTT
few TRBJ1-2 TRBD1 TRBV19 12 CASSIGDSGYTF TGTGCCAGTAGTATAGGGGACAGTGGCTACACCTTC
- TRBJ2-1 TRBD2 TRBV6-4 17 CASSDSVLAVKYNEQFF TGTGCCAGCAGTGACTCCGTACTAGCGGTTAAATACAATGAGCAGTTCTTC
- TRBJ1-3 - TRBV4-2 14 CASSFGISGNTIYF TGTGCCAGCAGCTTCGGGATCTCTGGAAACACCATATATTTT
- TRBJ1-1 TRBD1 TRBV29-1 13 CSVRQGGKTEAFF TGCAGCGTTCGACAGGGGGGTAAGACTGAAGCTTTCTTT
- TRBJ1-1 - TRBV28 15 CASTPSGGASTEAFF TGTGCCAGCACCCCCTCTGGGGGGGCGAGCACTGAAGCTTTCTTT
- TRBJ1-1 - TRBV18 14 CASSYGRQNTEAFF TGTGCCAGCTCTTACGGGAGGCAGAACACTGAAGCTTTCTTT
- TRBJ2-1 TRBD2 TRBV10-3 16 CAISVGGASSYNEQFF TGTGCCATCAGTGTGGGAGGGGCGAGCTCCTACAATGAGCAGTTCTTC
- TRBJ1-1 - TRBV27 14 CASNNRAGWGEAFF TGTGCCAGCAATAACAGGGCCGGATGGGGTGAAGCTTTCTTT